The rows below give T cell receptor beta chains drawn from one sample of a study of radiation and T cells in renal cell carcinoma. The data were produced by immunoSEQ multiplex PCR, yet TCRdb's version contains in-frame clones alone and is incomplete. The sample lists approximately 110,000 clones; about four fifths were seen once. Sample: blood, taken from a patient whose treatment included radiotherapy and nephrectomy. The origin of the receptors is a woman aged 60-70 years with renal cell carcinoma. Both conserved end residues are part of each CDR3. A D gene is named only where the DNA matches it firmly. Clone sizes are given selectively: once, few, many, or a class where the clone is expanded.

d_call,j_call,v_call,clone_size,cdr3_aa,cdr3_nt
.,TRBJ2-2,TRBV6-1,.,CASRALTLGELFF,TGTGCCAGCAGGGCCTTAACTCTAGGGGAGCTGTTTTTT
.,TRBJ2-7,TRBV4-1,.,CASSQGPPDSDAYEQYF,TGCGCCAGCAGCCAAGGCCCCCCGGACTCCGACGCCTACGAGCAGTACTTC
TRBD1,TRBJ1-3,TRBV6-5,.,CASSSRQGAGNTIYF,TGTGCCAGCAGTTCAAGACAGGGGGCCGGAAACACCATATATTTT
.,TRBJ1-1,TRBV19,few,CASREGGAGRPEAFF,TGTGCCAGTAGAGAAGGAGGTGCAGGGAGGCCTGAAGCTTTCTTT
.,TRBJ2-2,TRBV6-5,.,CASSYPNTGELFF,TGTGCCAGCAGTTACCCGAACACCGGGGAGCTGTTTTTT
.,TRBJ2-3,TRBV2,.,CASTWEISTDTQYF,TGTGCCAGCACATGGGAAATTAGCACAGATACGCAGTATTTT
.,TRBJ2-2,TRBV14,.,CASSQSGNTGELFF,TGTGCCAGCAGCCAATCAGGGAACACCGGGGAGCTGTTTTTT
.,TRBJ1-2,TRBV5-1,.,CASSLEAPRGGYTF,TGCGCCAGCAGCTTGGAGGCCCCCCGGGGTGGCTACACCTTC
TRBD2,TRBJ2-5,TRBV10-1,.,CAREGLAEKETQYF,TGCGCCAGAGAGGGACTAGCGGAGAAAGAGACCCAGTACTTC
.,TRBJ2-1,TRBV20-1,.,CSARGEDEQFF,TGCAGTGCTAGAGGCGAGGATGAGCAGTTCTTC
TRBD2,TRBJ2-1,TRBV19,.,CASSFAGGSYNEQFF,TGTGCCAGTAGTTTTGCGGGAGGGTCCTACAATGAGCAGTTCTTC
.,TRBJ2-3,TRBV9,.,CASSQRSSGTDTQYF,TGTGCCAGCAGCCAAAGAAGTTCGGGCACAGATACGCAGTATTTT
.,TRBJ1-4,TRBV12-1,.,CASNYSPVPTNEKLFF,TGTGCCAGCAACTATTCCCCGGTCCCAACTAATGAAAAACTGTTTTTT
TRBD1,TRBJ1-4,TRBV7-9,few,CASSLADRGVEKLFF,TGTGCCAGCAGCTTAGCGGACAGGGGGGTTGAAAAACTGTTTTTT
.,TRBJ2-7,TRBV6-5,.,CASSRAPYEQYF,TGTGCCAGCAGCCGGGCCCCCTACGAGCAGTACTTC
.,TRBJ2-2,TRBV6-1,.,CASRETGLGLPRELFF,TGTGCCAGCAGGGAAACAGGTTTGGGACTCCCCCGGGAGCTGTTTTTT
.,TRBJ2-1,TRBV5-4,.,CASSPTPGGLKSSYNEQFF,TGTGCCAGCAGCCCGACTCCGGGGGGCTTAAAGAGCTCCTACAATGAGCAGTTCTTC
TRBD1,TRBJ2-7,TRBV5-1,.,CATKGGTGPYEQYF,TGCGCCACCAAAGGGGGGACAGGGCCCTACGAGCAGTACTTC
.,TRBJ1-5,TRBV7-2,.,CASSLEVSQPQHF,TGTGCCAGCAGCTTAGAAGTGAGTCAGCCCCAGCATTTT
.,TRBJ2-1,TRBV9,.,CASSAGTPNPYNEQFF,TGTGCCAGCAGCGCCGGGACTCCTAACCCCTACAATGAGCAGTTCTTC
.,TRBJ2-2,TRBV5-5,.,CASSLGQMGTGELFF,TGTGCCAGCAGCTTGGGGCAGATGGGAACCGGGGAGCTGTTTTTT
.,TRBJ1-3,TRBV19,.,CASSIIGSPDSGNTIYF,TGTGCCAGTAGTATTATCGGCAGTCCCGACTCTGGAAACACCATATATTTT
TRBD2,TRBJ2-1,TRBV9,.,CASSVGSGSMNEQFF,TGTGCCAGCAGCGTAGGTAGCGGGAGTATGAATGAGCAGTTCTTC
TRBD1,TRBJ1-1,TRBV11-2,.,CASSAGQGNTEAFF,TGTGCCAGCAGCGCGGGACAGGGGAACACTGAAGCTTTCTTT
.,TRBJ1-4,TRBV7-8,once,CASSFLEGAGKLFF,TGTGCCAGCAGCTTCTTGGAGGGCGCCGGGAAACTGTTTTTT
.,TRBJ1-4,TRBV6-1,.,CASRAGITNEKLFF,TGTGCCAGCAGAGCAGGGATTACTAATGAAAAACTGTTTTTT
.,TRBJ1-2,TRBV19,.,CASSIDRLPDYGYTF,TGTGCCAGTAGTATAGACAGGCTGCCGGACTATGGCTACACCTTC
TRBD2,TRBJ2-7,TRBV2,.,CASSIYSGTNYEQYF,TGTGCCAGCAGCATATATAGCGGGACAAACTACGAGCAGTACTTC
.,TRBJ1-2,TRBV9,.,CASSLPSAGVGGTFGSYGYTF,TGTGCCAGCAGCCTCCCCTCGGCGGGGGTAGGAGGAACATTCGGAAGCTATGGCTACACCTTC
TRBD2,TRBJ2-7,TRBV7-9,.,CASSLAGGGSYEQYF,TGTGCCAGCAGCTTAGCGGGCGGGGGGTCCTACGAGCAGTACTTC
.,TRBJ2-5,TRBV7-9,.,CASSLDGKIQETQYF,TGTGCCAGCAGCTTAGATGGAAAAATCCAAGAGACCCAGTACTTC
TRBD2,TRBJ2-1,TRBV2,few,CASSEYLAGDEQFF,TGTGCCAGCAGTGAATATCTAGCGGGAGATGAGCAGTTCTTC
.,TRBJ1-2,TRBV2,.,CASSDGGARVYTF,TGTGCCAGCAGTGACGGGGGCGCGCGGGTCTACACCTTC
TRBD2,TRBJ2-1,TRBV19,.,CASSTGGTWEQFF,TGTGCCAGTAGTACGGGGGGGACATGGGAGCAGTTCTTC
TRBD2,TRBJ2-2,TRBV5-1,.,CASRTSGNGELFF,TGCGCCAGCAGGACTAGCGGGAACGGGGAGCTGTTTTTT
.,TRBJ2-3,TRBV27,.,CASSISGVAYYTDTQYF,TGTGCCAGCAGTATCTCGGGGGTGGCCTACTACACAGATACGCAGTATTTT
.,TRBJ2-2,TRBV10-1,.,CASSEMGDPNTGELFF,TGCGCCAGCAGTGAAATGGGGGACCCGAACACCGGGGAGCTGTTTTTT
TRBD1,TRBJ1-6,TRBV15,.,CATTLGQAGPGSPLHF,TGTGCCACCACTTTAGGACAGGCCGGACCTGGTTCACCCCTCCACTTT
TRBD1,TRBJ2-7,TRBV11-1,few,CASSPDRDEQYF,TGTGCCAGCAGCCCGGACAGGGACGAGCAGTACTTC
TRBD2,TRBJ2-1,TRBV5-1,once,CASSYTSGSYNEQFF,TGCGCCAGCAGCTACACTAGCGGTTCCTACAATGAGCAGTTCTTC
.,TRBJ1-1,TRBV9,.,CASSVEGLGGPAFF,TGTGCCAGCAGCGTAGAGGGACTAGGCGGGCCTGCTTTCTTT
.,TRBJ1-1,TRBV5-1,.,CASSRMGTTEAFF,TGCGCCAGCAGCCGAATGGGGACAACCGAAGCTTTCTTT